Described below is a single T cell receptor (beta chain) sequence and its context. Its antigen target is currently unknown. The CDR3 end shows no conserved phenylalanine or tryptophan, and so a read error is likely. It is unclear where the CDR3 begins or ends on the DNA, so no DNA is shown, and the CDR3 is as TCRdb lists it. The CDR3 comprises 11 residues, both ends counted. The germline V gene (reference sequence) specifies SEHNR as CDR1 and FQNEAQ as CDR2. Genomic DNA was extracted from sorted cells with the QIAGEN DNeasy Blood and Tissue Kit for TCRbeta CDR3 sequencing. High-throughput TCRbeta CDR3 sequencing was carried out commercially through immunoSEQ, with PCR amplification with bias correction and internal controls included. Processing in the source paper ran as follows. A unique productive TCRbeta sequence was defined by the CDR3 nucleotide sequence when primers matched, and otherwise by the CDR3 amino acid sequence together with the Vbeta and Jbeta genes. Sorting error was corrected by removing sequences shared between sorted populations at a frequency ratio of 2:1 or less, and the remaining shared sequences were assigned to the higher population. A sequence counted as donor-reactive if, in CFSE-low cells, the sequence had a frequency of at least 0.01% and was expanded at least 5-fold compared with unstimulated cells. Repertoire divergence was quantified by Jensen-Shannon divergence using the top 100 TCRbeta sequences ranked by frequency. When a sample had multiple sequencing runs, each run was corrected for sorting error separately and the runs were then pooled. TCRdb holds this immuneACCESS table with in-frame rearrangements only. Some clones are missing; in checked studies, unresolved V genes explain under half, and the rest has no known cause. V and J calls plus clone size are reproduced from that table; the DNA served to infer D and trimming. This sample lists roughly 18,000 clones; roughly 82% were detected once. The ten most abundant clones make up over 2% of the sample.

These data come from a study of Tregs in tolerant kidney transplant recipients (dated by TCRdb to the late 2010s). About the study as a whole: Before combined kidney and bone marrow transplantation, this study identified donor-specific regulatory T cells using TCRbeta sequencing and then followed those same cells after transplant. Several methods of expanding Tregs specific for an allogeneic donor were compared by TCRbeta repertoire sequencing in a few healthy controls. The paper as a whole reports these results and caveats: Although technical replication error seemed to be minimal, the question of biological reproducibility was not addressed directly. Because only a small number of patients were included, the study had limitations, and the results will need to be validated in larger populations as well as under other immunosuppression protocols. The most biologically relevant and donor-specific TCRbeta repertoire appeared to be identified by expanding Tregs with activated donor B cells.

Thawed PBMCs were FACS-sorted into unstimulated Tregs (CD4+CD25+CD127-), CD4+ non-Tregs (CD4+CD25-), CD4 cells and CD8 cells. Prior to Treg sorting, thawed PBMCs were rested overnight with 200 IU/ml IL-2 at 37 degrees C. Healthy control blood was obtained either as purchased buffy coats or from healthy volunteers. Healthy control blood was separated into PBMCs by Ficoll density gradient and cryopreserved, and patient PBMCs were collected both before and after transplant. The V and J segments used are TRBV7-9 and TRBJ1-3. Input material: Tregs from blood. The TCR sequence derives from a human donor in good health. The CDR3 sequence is CASSSNFVLNL.